The 19 T cell receptor beta chains below were found in one sample sequenced in a study of shared clonotypes between healthy human individuals (TCRdb year 2020). CD8 naive samples were obtained by positive selection for CCR7 among CD45RO-negative cells, yielding a CD45RA+CCR7+ population from which TemRA cells were excluded. Library preparation was by the immunoSEQ multiplex PCR assay. The table was pulled from immuneACCESS by TCRdb, which kept in-frame rearrangements only. Such tables lose some clones; where checked, under half of the loss comes from unresolved V genes, and the rest has no known cause. This sample lists around 650,000 clones; roughly 96% were detected once. The ten biggest clones cover approximately 0.1% of the sample. Sequencing was performed on naive CD8+ T cells sorted from blood. Read against the paper, the sample's cell subset or site label means: CD45RA+CCR7+. Source of these receptors: a woman between 25 and 40 years old in good health.

The chain combines TRBV2 with TRBJ1-3; D gene ambiguous. V was cut by 6 bases and J by 0 bases, with 12 bases left in between. Germline V gene sequence: CDR1 SNHLY, CDR2 FYNNEI. The CDR3 spans 15 residues. DNA of the CDR3: TGTGCCAGCAGCGAGCCGTGGGGCTCTGGAAACACCATATATTTT. Its translation is CASSEPWGSGNTIYF.

The chain combines TRBV13 with TRBJ2-7; D gene ambiguous. Per germline, CDR1 PRHDT and CDR2 FYEKMQ (reference sequence). V lost 1 base, J lost 5 bases, and 9 bases lay in between. This CDR3 is built from 13 residues. The CDR3 DNA sequence: TGTGCCAGCAGCTTAGTTTCGCTGAACGAGCAGTACTTC. Protein: CASSLVSLNEQYF. Using reference TRBV13 and TRBJ2-7 for the parts outside the CDR3, the full variable domain is AAGVIQSPRHLIKEKRETATLKCYPIPRHDTVYWYQQGPGQDPQFLISFYEKMQSDKGSIPDRFSAQQFSDYHSELNMSSLELGDSALYFCASSLVSLNEQYFGPGTRLTVT.

The chain is built from TRBV5-1 and TRBJ2-5; 8 positions agree with TRBD2. The DNA end is more similar to TRBJ2-7, so the J call may be wrong. The germline V gene has CDR1 SGHRS and CDR2 YFSETQ. There are 14 residues in the CDR3. The CDR3 loop is CASRPIAGNYEQYF. DNA for the CDR3: TGCGCCAGCAGGCCTATAGCGGGGAACTACGAGCAGTACTTC.

The rearrangement uses TRBV28 and TRBJ1-2, with D tentatively TRBD1 (6 bases). This CDR3 is 13 amino acids long. Germline V gene data show CDR1 as MDHEN and CDR2 as SYDVKM. Trimming took 5 bases from V and 7 from J, leaving 14 bases between them. The CDR3, as DNA: TGTGCCAGCAGTGAAGTCGACAGGCCTGGCTACACCTTC. As protein: CASSEVDRPGYTF.

The V call is TRBV28, the J call TRBJ1-2; 11 nucleotides align to TRBD1. The CDR3 runs 14 residues. The ends lost 6 bases at V and 4 bases at J; junction bases unmatched: 4. Germline CDR1 and CDR2: MDHEN and SYDVKM. CDR3 sequence (DNA): TGTGCCAGCAGGGGACAGGGGGTTTTCTATGGCTACACCTTC. Its protein product is CASRGQGVFYGYTF.

The rearrangement uses TRBV11-2 and TRBJ2-7; D is undetermined. CDR1 is SGHAT and CDR2 is FQNNGV in the germline V gene. V was trimmed by 4 bases and J by 3 bases, leaving 13 bases between them. The CDR3 has 14 amino acids. CDR3 amino acids: CASSSGPLIYEQYF. CDR3 nucleotides: TGTGCCAGCAGCTCCGGGCCCCTAATCTACGAGCAGTACTTC.

J is TRBJ1-5 and V is TRBV19; maybe TRBD1 (6 bases). CDR3 length equals 15 residues. The V end was cut by 3 bases, the J end by 0 bases, with 9 bases between. Germline V gene sequence: CDR1 LNHDA, CDR2 SQIVND (reference sequence). The CDR3, as DNA: TGTGCCAGTAGTATCTCAGGGGCTAGCAATCAGCCCCAGCATTTT. Its protein product is CASSISGASNQPQHF. Together with reference TRBV19 and TRBJ1-5, the CDR3 gives the full variable domain: DGGITQSPKYLFRKEGQNVTLSCEQNLNHDAMYWYRQDPGQGLRLIYYSQIVNDFQKGDIAEGYSVSREKKESFPLTVTSAQKNPTAFYLCASSISGASNQPQHFGDGTRLSIL.

Here the CDR3 reads CSSKTGNYGYTF. As DNA, the CDR3 is TGCAGCTCAAAGACAGGGAACTATGGCTACACCTTC. This sequence joins TRBV29-1 and TRBJ1-2; 7 nucleotides agree with TRBD1. J was trimmed by 2 bases and V by 8 bases; bases with no gene match: 5. CDR1 and CDR2 from the germline V gene are SQVTM and ANQGSEA. This CDR3 has 12 amino acids.

This chain joins TRBV27 and TRBJ2-7; 10 bases line up with TRBD2. Germline values: CDR1 MNHEY, CDR2 SMNVEV (reference sequence). This CDR3 comprises 15 residues. V trimming: 2 bases; J trimming: 4 bases; junction bases outside the gene matches: 5. The CDR3 sequence is CASSLILAGDYEQYF. The CDR3 coding sequence is TGTGCCAGCAGTTTAATCCTAGCGGGAGATTACGAGCAGTACTTC.

CDR3 amino acids: CASKSEGVNTEAFF. The CDR3 coding sequence is TGTGCCAGCAAGTCTGAAGGGGTGAACACTGAAGCTTTCTTT. The chain couples TRBV27 to TRBJ1-1; possibly TRBD1 for D (5 bases). V lost 7 bases, J lost 0 bases, and 12 bases lay in between. CDR1 MNHEY and CDR2 SMNVEV come from the germline V gene (reference sequence). The CDR3 loop spans 14 amino acids.

This clone was seen a few times. The gene calls are TRBV19 and TRBJ2-1, with D perhaps TRBD2 (6 bases). Germline lookup yields CDR1 LNHDA and CDR2 SQIVND (reference sequence). There are 12 residues in the CDR3. Trimming left V 8 bases short and J 8 bases short, with 13 bases between. The CDR3 is CASGYASDEQFF. The DNA of the CDR3 is TGTGCCAGTGGCTATGCTAGCGATGAGCAGTTCTTC.

The genes are TRBV5-4 and TRBJ1-1; no clear D. The germline V gene encodes CDR1 SGHNT and CDR2 YYREEE (reference sequence). This CDR3 spans 11 amino acids. With 3 bases removed from V and 4 bases from J, the gap between germline ends came to 4 bases. The CDR3 DNA sequence: TGTGCCAGCAGCTCAATCACTGAAGCTTTCTTT. As protein: CASSSITEAFF.

This CDR3 is CASSLETGGAEAFF. CDR3 sequence (DNA): TGTGCCAGCAGCTTAGAAACAGGGGGAGCTGAAGCTTTCTTT. The chain is built from TRBV5-6 and TRBJ1-1, with 8 bases fitting TRBD1. Unmatched junction bases numbered 6, after V lost 2 bases and J lost 6 bases. CDR1 and CDR2 from the germline V gene are SGHDT and YYEEEE. The CDR3 spans 14 residues. The variable domain in full, with the rest retrieved from reference TRBV5-6 and TRBJ1-1, is DAGVTQSPTHLIKTRGQQVTLRCSPKSGHDTVSWYQQALGQGPQFIFQYYEEEERQRGNFPDRFSGHQFPNYSSELNVNALLLGDSALYLCASSLETGGAEAFFGQGTRLTVV.

The chain links TRBV2 to TRBJ2-2; D gene unclear. The length of the CDR3 is 15 residues. CDR1 SNHLY and CDR2 FYNNEI come from the germline V gene. With 3 bases removed from V and 4 bases from J, the gap between germline ends came to 12 bases. CDR3 DNA: TGTGCCAGCAGTGACACTCGTAGTTTCACCGGGGAGCTGTTTTTT. It translates to CASSDTRSFTGELFF.

The genes are TRBV19 and TRBJ1-1; 7 bases fit TRBD1. The germline gives CDR1 LNHDA, CDR2 SQIVND (reference sequence). The CDR3 totals 16 residues. Trimming at V came to 7 bases and at J to 1 base, leaving 12 bases not matched to a gene. CDR3 in amino acids: CASNFRQGWGNTEAFF. The CDR3 DNA follows: TGTGCCAGTAACTTTAGACAGGGTTGGGGGAACACTGAAGCTTTCTTT.

The chain combines TRBV7-7 with TRBJ2-1, with D perhaps matching TRBD2 (6 bases). Trimming cost V 0 bases and J 3 bases, with 12 bases left between them. The CDR3 is 16 amino acids. CDR1 and CDR2 (germline): SSHAT, FNYEAQ (reference sequence). The CDR3 spells CASSLAPGVGYNEQFF. DNA of the CDR3: TGTGCCAGCAGCTTAGCTCCGGGAGTTGGCTACAATGAGCAGTTCTTC.

To note about this clone: Other DNA sequences in the same sample also yield this CDR3. The rearrangement joins TRBV27 to TRBJ2-7, with no clear D. In germline, CDR1 is MNHEY, CDR2 SMNVEV (reference sequence). V dropped 3 bases and J dropped 6 bases, with 6 bases sitting between them. The CDR3 length is 11 residues. CDR3 sequence reads: CASSFSGEQYF. The CDR3 DNA is TGTGCCAGCAGTTTCTCTGGCGAGCAGTACTTC.

The V call is TRBV7-6, the J call TRBJ1-1; tentatively, D is TRBD1 (6 bases). Looked up from germline, CDR1 is SGHVS and CDR2 is FNYEAQ. The CDR3 covers 16 residues. The germline V and J ends were trimmed by 7 bases and 0 bases, with 18 bases remaining between them. CDR3 nucleotides: TGTGCCAGCACTCATTATAAACAGGGCCTGAACACTGAAGCTTTCTTT. Translated, it gives CASTHYKQGLNTEAFF.

The chain employs TRBV9 and TRBJ2-7; 10 bases align to TRBD1. V shed 5 bases and J 2 bases; nucleotides not matched to a gene: 4. Germline loops: CDR1 SGDLS, CDR2 YYNGEE. There are 14 residues in the CDR3. CDR3 loop: CASSHGTGAYEQYF. CDR3 nucleotide sequence: TGTGCCAGCAGTCATGGGACAGGGGCCTACGAGCAGTACTTC.